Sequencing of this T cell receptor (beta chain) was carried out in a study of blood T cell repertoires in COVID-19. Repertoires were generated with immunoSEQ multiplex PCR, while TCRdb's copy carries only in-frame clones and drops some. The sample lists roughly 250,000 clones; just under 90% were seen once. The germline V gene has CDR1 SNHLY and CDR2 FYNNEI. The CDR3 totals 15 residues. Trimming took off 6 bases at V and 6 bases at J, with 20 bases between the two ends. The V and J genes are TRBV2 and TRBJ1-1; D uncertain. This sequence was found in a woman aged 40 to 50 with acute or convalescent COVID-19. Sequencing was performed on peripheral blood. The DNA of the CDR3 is TGTGCCAGCAGCGCCCACACGCCATGGCAATCTGAAGCTTTCTTT. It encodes CASSAHTPWQSEAFF.